The 15 T cell receptor beta chains listed next were all sequenced from one sample in a study of T cells in Graves' hyperthyroidism and ophthalmopathy. Authors of the study amplified TCR beta CDR3 regions from RNA transcripts. The HTBI primer set drove a first-round RT-PCR of the TCR CDR3. TCRdb itself ran the multiplex PCR reads through MiXCR, one entry per CDR3 protein. Of 490,000 or so distinct CDR3 sequences in the sample, about 22% were seen once. Input material: blood. These TCRs come from a woman aged 70 to 79 with Graves' ophthalmopathy.

There are many counts of this clonotype. V gene TRBV12-3 or TRBV12-4 combines with J gene TRBJ2-7; TRBD2 is a possible D gene (6 bases). V was pared by 4 bases and J by 2 bases, with 15 bases between. The CDR3 is 15 amino acids. For the CDR3, the DNA is TGTGCCAGCAGTTCGGAGGGAATTGCCCCCTACGAGCAGTACTTC. Amino acids: CASSSEGIAPYEQYF.

This clonotype has more than one count but fewer than ten. This chain links TRBV7-9 with TRBJ2-3; weak D call: TRBD2 (5 bases). Germline-derived CDR1 and CDR2 are SEHNR and FQNEAQ (reference sequence). The CDR3 sequence is 14 residues long. V was shortened by 5 bases and J by 5 bases, with 14 bases between the two germline ends. The CDR3: CASSQVAREDTQYF. The CDR3 DNA reads as TGTGCCAGCAGCCAAGTAGCGAGGGAAGATACGCAGTATTTT. The full variable domain, rest sourced from reference TRBV7-9 and TRBJ2-3, is DTGVSQNPRHKITKRGQNVTFRCDPISEHNRLYWYRQTLGQGPEFLTYFQNEAQLEKSRLLSDRFSAERPKGSFSTLEIQRTEQGDSAMYLCASSQVAREDTQYFGPGTRLTVL.

This clonotype occurred a few times. This chain joins TRBV27 and TRBJ2-7, with D perhaps matching TRBD1 (6 bases). Germline V lookup: CDR1 MNHEY, CDR2 SMNVEV (reference sequence). The CDR3 totals 15 residues. V dropped 9 bases and J dropped 4 bases, with 22 bases sitting between them. CDR3 loop: CASHTLSRGGYEQYF. The CDR3 bases are TGTGCCAGTCACACCCTGTCCAGGGGCGGGTACGAGCAGTACTTC.

In nucleotides, the CDR3 is TGCGCCAGCAGCCAAGACTGGGGGGGCAGGTACAATGAGCAGTTCTTC. Translating gives CASSQDWGGRYNEQFF. The chain combines TRBV4-1 with TRBJ2-1, with D possibly TRBD2 on 7 matching bases. CDR3 length: 16 residues. Germline CDR1 MGHRA, CDR2 YSYEKL. V was cut by 0 bases and J by 4 bases, with 13 bases left in between.

This clonotype occurred a few times. The chain is built from TRBV5-1 and TRBJ2-1; D remains ambiguous. Germline V gene sequence: CDR1 SGHRS, CDR2 YFSETQ. Trimming left V 1 base short and J 8 bases short, with 7 bases between. The CDR3 is 12 residues long. For the CDR3, the DNA is TGCGCCAGCAGCTTGTTTGGGGATGAGCAGTTCTTC. Its protein is CASSLFGDEQFF.

This clonotype was recorded at least ten times. This rearrangement joins TRBV2 to TRBJ2-1, with a weak D call TRBD1 (9 bases). The V end was cut by 6 bases, the J end by 10 bases, with 19 bases between. The CDR3 spans 14 residues. Per germline, CDR1 SNHLY and CDR2 FYNNEI. In DNA form, the CDR3 reads TGTGCCAGCAGAGCGGGGGACAGGGCGGTGGAGCAGTTCTTC. Its protein product is CASRAGDRAVEQFF.

The rearrangement joins TRBV29-1 to TRBJ1-1; no reliable D call. Trimming took off 7 bases at V and 0 bases at J, with 15 bases between the two ends. CDR3 length: 14 residues. CDR1 and CDR2 from the germline V gene are SQVTM and ANQGSEA. CDR3 nucleotide sequence: TGCAGCGCTATCAGGCCCATTATGAACACTGAAGCTTTCTTT. Residues: CSAIRPIMNTEAFF.

There are many counts of this clonotype. J is TRBJ2-5 and V is TRBV24-1; the match to TRBD2 covers 14 bases. The CDR3 is 19 amino acids. Losses at the gene ends were 3 bases for V and 4 bases for J; bases not matched to a gene: 12. The germline CDR1 and CDR2 sequences are KGHDR and SFDVKD. CDR3 nucleotide sequence: TGTGCCACCAGTGATGGGGGGACTAGCGGGAGAGGAGTTGGAGAGACCCAGTACTTC. Protein product: CATSDGGTSGRGVGETQYF.

A few counts support this clonotype. V usage is TRBV12-3 or TRBV12-4 and J usage is TRBJ2-7, with 9 nucleotides matching TRBD1. The CDR3 loop spans 14 amino acids. The V segment lost 6 bases and the J segment 2 bases; nucleotides outside the gene matches: 5. This CDR3 is CASSGQGTTYEQYF. The DNA of the CDR3 is TGTGCCAGCAGCGGACAGGGGACAACCTACGAGCAGTACTTC.

This clonotype was picked up many times. This chain joins TRBV28 and TRBJ1-2, with 7 bases aligning to TRBD1. The germline V gene has CDR1 MDHEN and CDR2 SYDVKM. After removal of 3 bases from V and 0 bases from J, the junction contained 1 base not matched to a gene. The CDR3 is made up of 14 amino acids. CDR3 in DNA: TGTGCCAGCAGTTTCACAGGGGCTAACTATGGCTACACCTTC. Protein: CASSFTGANYGYTF.

This clonotype was detected a few times. The chain carries TRBV20-1 and TRBJ2-7; D remains ambiguous. CDR3 length: 11 residues. V was shortened by 2 bases and J by 4 bases, with 6 bases between the two germline ends. Germline V gene data show CDR1 as DFQATT and CDR2 as SNEGSKA (reference sequence). CDR3 protein: CSARIDYEQYF. CDR3 sequence (DNA): TGCAGTGCTAGAATAGATTACGAGCAGTACTTC.

This clonotype was observed at least ten times. This rearrangement joins TRBV6-2 or TRBV6-3 to TRBJ2-2; 7 bases align to TRBD2. This CDR3 has 18 amino acids. Germline V gene lookup returns CDR1 MNHEY and CDR2 SVGEGT. V shed 7 bases and J 4 bases; nucleotides not matched to a gene: 18. The CDR3 DNA sequence: TGTGCCAGCATTGCCCCGAGGGCGGGAGATTGGGTCACCGGGGAGCTGTTTTTT. Its protein is CASIAPRAGDWVTGELFF.

This clonotype was detected many times. V is TRBV2 and J is TRBJ2-3; D might be TRBD2 (6 bases). The CDR3 totals 15 residues. The V end was cut by 1 base, the J end by 3 bases, with 11 bases between. The germline CDR1 and CDR2 sequences are SNHLY and FYNNEI. In DNA, the CDR3 is TGTGCCAGCAGTGAAGGGGGGGTTTGGACAGATACGCAGTATTTT. Its protein is CASSEGGVWTDTQYF.

This clonotype was seen more than once but under ten times. V gene TRBV6-2 or TRBV6-3 combines with J gene TRBJ1-2, with D possibly being TRBD1 (5 bases). The CDR3 runs to 16 residues. CDR1 is MNHEY and CDR2 is SVGEGT in the germline V gene. V lost 7 bases, J lost 9 bases, and 27 bases lay in between. The CDR3 is CASNNRKFGADTSYTF. The CDR3 nucleotides read TGTGCCAGCAATAATCGGAAATTTGGAGCGGACACAAGCTACACCTTC.

This chain uses TRBV30 with TRBJ2-1; D unresolved. V dropped 2 bases and J dropped 0 bases, with 8 bases sitting between them. CDR1 and CDR2 (germline): GTSNPN, SVGIG (reference sequence). This CDR3 has 14 residues. As DNA, the CDR3 is TGTGCCTGGAGTACGTCAAGCTCCTACAATGAGCAGTTCTTC. Its protein product is CAWSTSSSYNEQFF.